These 2 T cell receptor beta chains originate from one sample sequenced in a study of CD8 T cells in ankylosing spondylitis. TCRdb reprocessed the 5' RACE reads with MiXCR, giving one entry per CDR3 protein. The table records some 220,000 distinct CDR3 sequences, about 11% of them present only once. Sequencing was performed on blood, either unsorted or a sorted T cell fraction (not recorded which). All receptors come from a male donor with ankylosing spondylitis or in good health (not recorded which).

As regards this clonotype: A much larger clone sits a single nucleotide away, making a read error possible. V usage is TRBV29-1 and J usage is TRBJ2-1; D is perhaps TRBD1 or TRBD2 (6 bases each). The CDR3 has 16 amino acids. Germline V gene data show CDR1 as SQVTM and CDR2 as ANQGSEA. Here the CDR3 DNA reads TGCAGCGTCACTCGCCCGGACCGGGGGCTTAGCAATAAGCAGTTCTTC. Its translation is CSVTRPDRGLSNKQFF.

This clonotype appeared many times. The DNA for the CDR3 is TGTGCCACCACCCGGGACCCTAATGAAAAACTGTTTTTT. Translated, it gives CATTRDPNEKLFF. J is TRBJ1-4 and V is TRBV10-3; perhaps TRBD1 as D (5 bases). With 10 bases removed from V and 3 bases from J, the gap between germline ends came to 12 bases. CDR3 length: 13 residues. The germline V gene encodes CDR1 ENHRY and CDR2 SYGVKD.